The 16 T cell receptor beta chains in this list originate from one sample, sequenced in a study of shared clonotypes between healthy human individuals. Sequenced by immunoSEQ multiplex PCR; TCRdb stores in-frame clones only, minus some. The sample records more than 2 million clones, roughly 95% being singletons. Sequencing was carried out using naive CD4+ T cells sorted from blood. Subset described: CD45RA+ positively selected. Receptors originate from a man between 18 and 29 years old in good health.

The chain couples TRBV2 to TRBJ2-7; D gene ambiguous. V was cut by 5 bases and J by 4 bases, with 12 bases left in between. Germline V gives CDR1 SNHLY, CDR2 FYNNEI. There are 13 residues in the CDR3. This CDR3 reads CASSFESYYEQYF. The DNA for the CDR3 is TGTGCCAGCAGTTTCGAGTCGTATTACGAGCAGTACTTC.

This sequence joins TRBV15 and TRBJ1-2; no definite D call. Germline V CDR1 and CDR2: LNHNV, YYDKDF (reference sequence). V dropped 2 bases and J dropped 4 bases, with 11 bases sitting between them. This CDR3 contains 14 residues. The DNA for the CDR3 is TGTGCCACCAGCAGAAATGAAGGGTCCTATGGCTACACCTTC. Its translation is CATSRNEGSYGYTF.

The V call is TRBV7-2, the J call TRBJ2-1; 7 nucleotides line up with TRBD1. Trimming cost V 5 bases and J 11 bases; bases outside gene matches: 6. The germline gives CDR1 SGHTA, CDR2 FQGNSA. The CDR3 totals 12 residues. The CDR3 sequence: CASSVDRAKQFF. The CDR3 DNA sequence: TGTGCCAGCAGCGTCGACAGGGCTAAGCAGTTCTTC.

The chain links TRBV5-4 to TRBJ1-1; 8 bases fit TRBD1. The CDR3 covers 15 residues. Trimming at V came to 3 bases and at J to 4 bases, leaving 8 bases not matched to a gene. The germline gives CDR1 SGHNT, CDR2 YYREEE (reference sequence). The CDR3 DNA is TGTGCCAGCAGCTGGACTCCTACAGGGGGCACTGAAGCTTTCTTT. Amino acid sequence: CASSWTPTGGTEAFF.

The gene calls are TRBV7-2 and TRBJ2-7; 9 nucleotides match TRBD2. Germline V gene sequence: CDR1 SGHTA, CDR2 FQGNSA. This CDR3 is 16 amino acids long. Trimming took 1 base from V and 3 from J; bases not matched to a gene: 7. CDR3 in amino acids: CASSLGAGGPNYEQYF. The CDR3 coding sequence is TGTGCCAGCAGCTTAGGAGCGGGGGGACCTAACTACGAGCAGTACTTC.

This chain links TRBV11-2 with TRBJ1-2, with 8 bases fitting TRBD1. The germline CDR1 and CDR2 sequences are SGHAT and FQNNGV. V shed 5 bases, J shed 8 bases, and the junction held 7 bases outside the gene matches. The CDR3 covers 13 residues. The CDR3: CASSPQGAYGYTF. CDR3 in DNA: TGTGCCAGCAGCCCTCAGGGGGCCTACGGCTACACCTTC.

This clone appeared once. J is TRBJ2-1 and V is TRBV12-2; TRBD2, as called in the table, went unchecked against the DNA. TRBV12-2 counts as a pseudogene. The CDR3 is 17 amino acids. The CDR3 is CASRGPGWRSSYNEQFF. The CDR3 region has the DNA TGTGCAAGTCGCGGCCCGGGGTGGCGGAGCTCCTACAATGAGCAGTTCTTC.

This chain connects TRBV5-4 to TRBJ2-7, with 7 bases identical to TRBD2. Germline CDR1 reads SGHNT; CDR2 reads YYREEE (reference sequence). V lost 0 bases, J lost 7 bases, and 4 bases stayed unmatched. CDR3 length: 13 residues. Here the CDR3 DNA reads TGTGCCAGCAGCTTGGCCGGGACTATAGAGCAGTACTTC. It encodes CASSLAGTIEQYF.

The chain recombines TRBV5-4 with TRBJ1-2; a possible D gene is TRBD1 (6 bases). The CDR3 runs 14 residues. V lost 4 bases and J 6 bases, leaving 16 bases between the germline ends. Germline-derived CDR1 and CDR2 are SGHNT and YYREEE (reference sequence). The CDR3: CASSPGGRRDGYTF. DNA for the CDR3: TGTGCCAGCAGCCCCGGGGGCCGGCGAGATGGCTACACCTTC.

This clone appeared a single time. Other DNA sequences in this specimen translate into the identical CDR3. The chain carries TRBV4-3 and TRBJ2-5; TRBD2 matches at 10 bases. Germline CDR1 is LGHNA and CDR2 is YSLEER. The CDR3 extends over 15 amino acids. The ends lost 1 base at V and 5 bases at J; junction bases unmatched: 4. The CDR3 DNA reads TGCGCCAGCAGCCAAGTAGCGGGAGGAGGGGAGACCCAGTACTTC. Protein: CASSQVAGGGETQYF.

As concerns this clone: This specimen includes other DNA sequences encoding the same CDR3. The chain recombines TRBV19 with TRBJ1-5; D not certain. This CDR3 comprises 13 residues. Germline values: CDR1 LNHDA, CDR2 SQIVND (reference sequence). Trimming removed 5 bases at V and 3 bases at J, with 8 bases between. The CDR3 DNA sequence: TGTGCCAGTAGTCGAGACATCAATCAGCCCCAGCATTTT. This encodes CASSRDINQPQHF.

The CDR3 sequence: CASSPARTALYEQYF. CDR3 in DNA: TGTGCCAGCAGCCCGGCTAGGACAGCCCTCTACGAGCAGTACTTC. The gene calls are TRBV11-2 and TRBJ2-7; possibly TRBD1 for D (6 bases). Trimming left V 5 bases short and J 3 bases short, with 17 bases between. CDR1 is SGHAT and CDR2 is FQNNGV in the germline V gene. The CDR3 length is 15 residues.

This sequence joins TRBV6-5 and TRBJ2-7; D uncertain. The CDR3 is made up of 16 amino acids. Trimming stripped 0 bases from V and 4 bases from J, with 16 bases between. Germline loops: CDR1 MNHEY, CDR2 SVGAGI. CDR3 in DNA: TGTGCCAGCAGTTACTCGATGGCAGGTCCAATATACGAGCAGTACTTC. This codes for CASSYSMAGPIYEQYF.

The rearrangement links TRBV6-6 to TRBJ2-2; a possible D gene is TRBD2 (5 bases). Germline CDR1 MNHNY, CDR2 SVGAGI (reference sequence). V was clipped by 4 bases and J by 5 bases, with 14 bases between them. The CDR3 is 15 amino acids. This chain's CDR3 is CASSFRLHGTGELFF. The CDR3 nucleotides are TGTGCCAGCAGTTTCCGACTACACGGGACCGGGGAGCTGTTTTTT.

V gene TRBV6-1 combines with J gene TRBJ1-1; no reliable D call. Trimming took off 2 bases at V and 10 bases at J, with 8 bases between the two ends. This CDR3 contains 11 residues. Germline values: CDR1 MNHNS, CDR2 SASEGT. The CDR3 loop is CASSELPLAFF. CDR3 nucleotide sequence: TGTGCCAGCAGTGAATTACCTCTAGCTTTCTTT.

This chain joins TRBV28 and TRBJ1-5; the match to TRBD1 covers 8 bases. V was clipped by 3 bases and J by 4 bases; unmatched bases: 5. This CDR3 has 15 residues. Germline CDR1 reads MDHEN; CDR2 reads SYDVKM. The DNA for the CDR3 is TGTGCCAGCAGTTTCAGGGACAGGACTAATCAGCCCCAGCATTTT. It translates to CASSFRDRTNQPQHF.